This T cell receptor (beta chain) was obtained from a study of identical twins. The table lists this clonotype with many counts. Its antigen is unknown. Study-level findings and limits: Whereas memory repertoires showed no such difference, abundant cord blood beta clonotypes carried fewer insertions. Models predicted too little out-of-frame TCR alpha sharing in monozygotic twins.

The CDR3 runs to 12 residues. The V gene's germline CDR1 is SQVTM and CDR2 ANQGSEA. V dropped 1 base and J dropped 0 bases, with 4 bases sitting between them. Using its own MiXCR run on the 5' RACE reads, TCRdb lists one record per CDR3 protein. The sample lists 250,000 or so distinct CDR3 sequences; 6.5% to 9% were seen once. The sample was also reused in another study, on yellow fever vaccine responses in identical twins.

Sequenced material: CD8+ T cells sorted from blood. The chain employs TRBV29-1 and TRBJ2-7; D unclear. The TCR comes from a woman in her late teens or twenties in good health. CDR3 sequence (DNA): TGCAGCGTTGAAGGCTCCTCCTACGAGCAGTACTTC. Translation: CSVEGSSYEQYF.